Listed here are 8 T cell receptor beta chains from one sample, sequenced in a study of CD8 T cells in Susac syndrome. Random hexamers primed reverse transcription of about 0.45 to 1 ug RNA. One entry per CDR3 protein results from TCRdb running MiXCR on the immunoSEQ multiplex PCR reads. The data show more than 75,000 distinct CDR3 sequences, 94% seen once. Sequenced input: CD8+ T cells from PBMCs. The receptors come from a human donor in good health.

The table lists this clonotype with a count of one. The chain recombines TRBV27 with TRBJ1-5, with a weak D call TRBD1 (6 bases). Germline V CDR1 and CDR2: MNHEY, SMNVEV (reference sequence). With 5 bases removed from V and 2 bases from J, the gap between germline ends came to 10 bases. The CDR3 has 14 residues. The chain's CDR3 is CASSGGGGNQPQHF. In DNA form, the CDR3 reads TGTGCCAGCAGTGGGGGGGGCGGCAATCAGCCCCAGCATTTT.

V usage is TRBV20-1 and J usage is TRBJ2-2, with 7 nucleotides matching TRBD2. The ends lost 0 bases at V and 3 bases at J; junction bases unmatched: 7. Germline V gene sequence: CDR1 DFQATT, CDR2 SNEGSKA (reference sequence). The CDR3 loop spans 16 amino acids. The CDR3 reads CSARDRIAGYTGELFF. CDR3 nucleotides: TGCAGTGCTAGAGATCGGATAGCGGGTTACACCGGGGAGCTGTTTTTT.

The chain joins TRBV29-1 to TRBJ2-1; TRBD2 agrees at 9 bases. The germline gives CDR1 SQVTM, CDR2 ANQGSEA. After removal of 0 bases from V and 10 bases from J, the junction contained 13 bases not matched to a gene. There are 16 residues in the CDR3. CDR3 amino acids: CSVEDPETSGFREQFF. The CDR3 DNA is TGCAGCGTTGAAGATCCCGAGACTAGCGGTTTTAGGGAGCAGTTCTTC.

The chain is built from TRBV12-5 and TRBJ2-7; tentatively, D is TRBD1 (6 bases). The CDR3 contains 15 residues. CDR1 is LGHNT, CDR2 FRNRAP, per germline. Trimming removed 5 bases at V and 2 bases at J, with 16 bases between. CDR3 coding DNA: TGTGCTAGTGGTCCTCCTGACAGGATCCCCTACGAGCAGTACGTC. Encoded protein: CASGPPDRIPYEQYV.

The chain employs TRBV27 and TRBJ2-1, with 9 bases lining up with TRBD1. The CDR3 totals 15 residues. Germline V gives CDR1 MNHEY, CDR2 SMNVEV (reference sequence). J was trimmed by 4 bases and V by 3 bases; bases with no gene match: 4. The chain's CDR3 is CASSLGTGFYNEQFF. The CDR3 coding sequence is TGTGCCAGCAGTTTGGGGACAGGGTTTTACAATGAGCAGTTCTTC.

V gene TRBV2 combines with J gene TRBJ1-1; D not certain. The CDR3 consists of 16 residues. The ends were cut back, 5 bases at V and 1 base at J, with 17 bases in the middle. Germline CDR1 and CDR2: SNHLY and FYNNEI. In nucleotides, the CDR3 is TGTGCCAGCAGTTTGATAGCTCCGGGTCAGAACACTGAAGCTTTCTTT. Protein product: CASSLIAPGQNTEAFF.

The chain links TRBV27 to TRBJ2-3, with 7 bases matching TRBD1. The germline gives CDR1 MNHEY, CDR2 SMNVEV (reference sequence). The CDR3 runs to 15 residues. J lost 6 bases, V lost 5 bases, and 11 bases had no gene match. This chain's CDR3 is CASSPIGTVGDTQYF. The CDR3, as DNA: TGTGCCAGCAGTCCGATCGGGACAGTGGGGGATACGCAGTATTTT.

This rearrangement joins TRBV9 to TRBJ2-5, with TRBD1 identical over 7 bases. After removal of 6 bases from V and 4 bases from J, the junction contained 12 bases not matched to a gene. The CDR3 consists of 15 residues. CDR1 is SGDLS, CDR2 YYNGEE, per germline. Here the CDR3 reads CASTEMGQPRETQYF. The CDR3 DNA is TGTGCCAGCACCGAAATGGGACAGCCTCGAGAGACCCAGTACTTC.